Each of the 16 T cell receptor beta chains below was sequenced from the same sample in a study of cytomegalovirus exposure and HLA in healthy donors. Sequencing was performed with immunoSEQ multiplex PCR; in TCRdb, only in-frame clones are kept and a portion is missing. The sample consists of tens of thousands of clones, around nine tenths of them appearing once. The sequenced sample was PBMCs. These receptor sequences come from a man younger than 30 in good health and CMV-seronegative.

CDR3 coding DNA: TGTGCCAGCAGCGTAGTGTCTAGCGGGAGTGGTGGGGAGCTGTTTTTT. It yields the protein CASSVVSSGSGGELFF. The chain uses TRBV9 and TRBJ2-2; 10 positions agree with TRBD2. Per the germline V gene, CDR1 is SGDLS and CDR2 is YYNGEE. This CDR3 has 16 amino acids. J gave up 8 bases and V 0 bases, and 7 bases lay outside the gene matches.

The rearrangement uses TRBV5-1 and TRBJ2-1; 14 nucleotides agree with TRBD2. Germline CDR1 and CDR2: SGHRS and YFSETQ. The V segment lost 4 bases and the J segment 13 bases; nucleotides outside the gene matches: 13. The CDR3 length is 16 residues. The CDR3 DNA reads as TGCGCCAGCAGCCGCGCGGGACTAGCGGGGGAGTCCGAACAGTTCTTC. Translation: CASSRAGLAGESEQFF.

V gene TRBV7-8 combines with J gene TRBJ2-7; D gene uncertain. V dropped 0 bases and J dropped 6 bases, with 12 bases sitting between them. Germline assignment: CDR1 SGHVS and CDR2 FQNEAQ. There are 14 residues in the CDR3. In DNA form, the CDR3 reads TGTGCCAGCAGCTTAGCGGGCCTAAGCCTCGAGCAGTACTTC. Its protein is CASSLAGLSLEQYF.

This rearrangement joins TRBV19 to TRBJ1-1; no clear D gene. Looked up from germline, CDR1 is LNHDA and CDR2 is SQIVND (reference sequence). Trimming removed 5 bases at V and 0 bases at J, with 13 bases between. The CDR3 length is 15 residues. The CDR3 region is CASSRTDLMNTEAFF. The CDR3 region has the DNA TGTGCCAGTAGTCGAACAGATTTGATGAACACTGAAGCTTTCTTT.

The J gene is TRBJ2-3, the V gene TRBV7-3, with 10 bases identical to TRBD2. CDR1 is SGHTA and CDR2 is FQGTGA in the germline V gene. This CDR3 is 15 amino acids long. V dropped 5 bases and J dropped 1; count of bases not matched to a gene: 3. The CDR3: CASSASGSGTDTQYF. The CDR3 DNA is TGTGCCAGCAGCGCTAGCGGGAGTGGCACAGATACGCAGTATTTT.

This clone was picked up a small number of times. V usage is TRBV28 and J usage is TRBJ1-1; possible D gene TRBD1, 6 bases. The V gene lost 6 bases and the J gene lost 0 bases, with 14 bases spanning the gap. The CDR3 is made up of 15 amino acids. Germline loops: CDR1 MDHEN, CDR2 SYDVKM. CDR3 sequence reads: CASRPGDLMNTEAFF. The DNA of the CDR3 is TGTGCCAGCAGACCAGGGGACCTCATGAACACTGAAGCTTTCTTT. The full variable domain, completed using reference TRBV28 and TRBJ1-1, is DVKVTQSSRYLVKRTGEKVFLECVQDMDHENMFWYRQDPGLGLRLIYFSYDVKMKEKGDIPEGYSVSREKKERFSLILESASTNQTSMYLCASRPGDLMNTEAFFGQGTRLTVV.

The CDR3 sequence: CASSLNPSGNTIYF. CDR3 coding DNA: TGTGCCAGCAGCTTAAATCCTTCTGGAAACACCATATATTTT. The chain joins TRBV7-6 to TRBJ1-3; no clear D. Deletions cut 2 bases from V and 1 base from J, with 6 bases between. This CDR3 is built from 14 residues. The germline V gene has CDR1 SGHVS and CDR2 FNYEAQ.

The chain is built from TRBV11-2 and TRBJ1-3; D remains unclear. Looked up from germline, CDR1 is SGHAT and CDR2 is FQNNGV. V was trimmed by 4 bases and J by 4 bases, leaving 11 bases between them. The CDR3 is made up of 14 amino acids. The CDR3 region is CASSSVQSGNTIYF. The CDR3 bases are TGTGCCAGCAGCTCAGTACAATCCGGAAACACCATATATTTT.

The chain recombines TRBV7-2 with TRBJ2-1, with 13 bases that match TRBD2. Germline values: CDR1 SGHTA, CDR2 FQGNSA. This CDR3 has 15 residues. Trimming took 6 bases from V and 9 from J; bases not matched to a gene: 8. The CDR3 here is CASRPTSGRAGEQFF. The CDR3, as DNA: TGTGCCAGCAGACCAACTAGCGGGAGGGCTGGTGAGCAGTTCTTC.

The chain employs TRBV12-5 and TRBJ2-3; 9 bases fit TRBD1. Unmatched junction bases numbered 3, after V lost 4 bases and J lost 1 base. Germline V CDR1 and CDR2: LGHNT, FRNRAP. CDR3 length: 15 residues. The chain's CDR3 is CASGSGQGGTDTQYF. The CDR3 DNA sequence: TGTGCTAGTGGTTCGGGACAGGGAGGCACAGATACGCAGTATTTT.

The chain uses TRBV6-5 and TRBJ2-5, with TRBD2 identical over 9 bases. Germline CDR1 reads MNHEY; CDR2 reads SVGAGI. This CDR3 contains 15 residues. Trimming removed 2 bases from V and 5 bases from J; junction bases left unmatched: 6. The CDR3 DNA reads TGTGCCAGCAGTTACCTGGGACTAGCCCTGGAGACCCAGTACTTC. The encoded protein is CASSYLGLALETQYF.

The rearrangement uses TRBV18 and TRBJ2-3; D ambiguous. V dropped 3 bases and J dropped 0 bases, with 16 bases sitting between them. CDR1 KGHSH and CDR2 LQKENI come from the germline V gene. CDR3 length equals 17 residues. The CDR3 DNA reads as TGTGCCAGCTCACCCCTTCCTCTGGCGGCTAGCACAGATACGCAGTATTTT. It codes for CASSPLPLAASTDTQYF.

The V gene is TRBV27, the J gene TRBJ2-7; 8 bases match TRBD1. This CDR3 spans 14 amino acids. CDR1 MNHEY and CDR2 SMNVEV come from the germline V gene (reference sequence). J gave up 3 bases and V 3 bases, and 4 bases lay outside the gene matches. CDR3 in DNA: TGTGCCAGCAGTTTGAGGACAGGGCACTACGAGCAGTACTTC. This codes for CASSLRTGHYEQYF.

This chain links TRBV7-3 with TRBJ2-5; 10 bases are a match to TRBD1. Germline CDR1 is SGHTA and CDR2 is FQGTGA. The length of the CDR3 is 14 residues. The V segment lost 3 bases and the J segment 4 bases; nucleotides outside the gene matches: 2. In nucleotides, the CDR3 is TGTGCCAGCAGCTTGACAGGGGGCGTAGAGACCCAGTACTTC. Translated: CASSLTGGVETQYF.

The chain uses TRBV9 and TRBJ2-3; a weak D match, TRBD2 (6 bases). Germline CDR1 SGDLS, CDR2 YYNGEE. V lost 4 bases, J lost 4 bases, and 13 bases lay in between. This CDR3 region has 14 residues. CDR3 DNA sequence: TGTGCCAGCAGCCCCGAGACTAGACCAGATACGCAGTATTTT. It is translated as CASSPETRPDTQYF.

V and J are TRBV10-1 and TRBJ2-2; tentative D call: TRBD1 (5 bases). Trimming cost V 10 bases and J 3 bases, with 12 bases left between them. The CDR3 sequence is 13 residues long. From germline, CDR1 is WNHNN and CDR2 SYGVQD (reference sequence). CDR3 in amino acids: CATQDTDTGELFF. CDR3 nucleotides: TGCGCCACCCAGGACACCGACACCGGGGAGCTGTTTTTT.